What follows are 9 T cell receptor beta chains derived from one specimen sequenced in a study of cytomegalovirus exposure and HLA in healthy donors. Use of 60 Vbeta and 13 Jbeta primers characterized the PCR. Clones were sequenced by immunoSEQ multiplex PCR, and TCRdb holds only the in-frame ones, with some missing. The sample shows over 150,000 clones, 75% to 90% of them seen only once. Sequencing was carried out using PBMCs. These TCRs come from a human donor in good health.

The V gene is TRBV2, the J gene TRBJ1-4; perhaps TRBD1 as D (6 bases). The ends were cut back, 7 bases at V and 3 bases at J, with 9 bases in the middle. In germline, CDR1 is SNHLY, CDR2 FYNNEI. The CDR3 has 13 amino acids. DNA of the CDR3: TGTGCCAGCAAAGGGACACCTAATGAAAAACTGTTTTTT. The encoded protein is CASKGTPNEKLFF.

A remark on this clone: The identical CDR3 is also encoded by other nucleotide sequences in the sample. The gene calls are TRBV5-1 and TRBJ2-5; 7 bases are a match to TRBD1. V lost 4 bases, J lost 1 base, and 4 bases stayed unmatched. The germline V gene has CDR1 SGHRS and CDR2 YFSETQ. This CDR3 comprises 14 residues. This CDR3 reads CASSPTGIQETQYF. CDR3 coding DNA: TGCGCCAGCAGCCCGACAGGGATCCAAGAGACCCAGTACTTC.

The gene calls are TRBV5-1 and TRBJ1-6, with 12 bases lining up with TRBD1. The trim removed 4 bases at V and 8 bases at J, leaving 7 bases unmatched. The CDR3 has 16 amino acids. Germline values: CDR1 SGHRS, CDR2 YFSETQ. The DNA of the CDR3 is TGCGCCAGCAGCATAGGGACAGGGGGCGAACATTCACCCCTCCACTTT. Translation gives CASSIGTGGEHSPLHF.

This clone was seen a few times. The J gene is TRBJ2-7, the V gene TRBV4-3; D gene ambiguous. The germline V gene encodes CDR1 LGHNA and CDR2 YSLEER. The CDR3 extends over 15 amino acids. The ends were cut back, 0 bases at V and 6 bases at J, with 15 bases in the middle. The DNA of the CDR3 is TGCGCCAGCAGCCAAGATCACCCCCGGGTGGGCGAGCAGTACTTC. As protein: CASSQDHPRVGEQYF.

The CDR3 coding sequence is TGCGCCAGCAGCCGAGGAGACAGGGGTGCTGAAAAACTGTTTTTT. It translates to CASSRGDRGAEKLFF. This chain links TRBV4-3 with TRBJ1-4, with 8 nucleotides matching TRBD1. CDR3 length: 15 amino acids. With V trimmed by 4 bases and J by 7 bases, 8 bases remained unmatched. Germline loops: CDR1 LGHNA, CDR2 YSLEER.

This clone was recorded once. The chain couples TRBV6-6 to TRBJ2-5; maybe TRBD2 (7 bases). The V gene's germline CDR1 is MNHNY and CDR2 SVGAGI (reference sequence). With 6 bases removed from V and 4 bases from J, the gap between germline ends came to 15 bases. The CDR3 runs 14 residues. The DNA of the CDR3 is TGTGCCAGCAGGAAGGGGGGGGGAGGAGAGACCCAGTACTTC. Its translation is CASRKGGGGETQYF.

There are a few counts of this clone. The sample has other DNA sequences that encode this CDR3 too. CDR3 region: CASSQRRREDTEAFF. The CDR3 nucleotides are TGCGCCAGCAGCCAAAGAAGGCGGGAGGACACTGAAGCTTTCTTT. The J gene is TRBJ1-1, the V gene TRBV4-3; no clear D. CDR3 size: 15 residues. Per germline, CDR1 LGHNA and CDR2 YSLEER. Trimming shortened V by 2 bases and J by 3 bases, and 13 bases separated the two germline ends.

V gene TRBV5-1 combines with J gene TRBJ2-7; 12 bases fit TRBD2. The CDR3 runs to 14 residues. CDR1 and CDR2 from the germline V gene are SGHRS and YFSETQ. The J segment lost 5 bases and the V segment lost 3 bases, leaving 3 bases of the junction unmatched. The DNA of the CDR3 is TGCGCCAGCAGCTCGCGACTAGCGGGGGACGAGCAGTACTTC. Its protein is CASSSRLAGDEQYF. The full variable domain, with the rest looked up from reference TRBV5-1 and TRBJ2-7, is KAGVTQTPRYLIKTRGQQVTLSCSPISGHRSVSWYQQTPGQGLQFLFEYFSETQRNKGNFPGRFSGRQFSNSRSEMNVSTLELGDSALYLCASSSRLAGDEQYFGPGTRLTVT.

The CDR3 here is CASSVAGGPNQPQHF. CDR3 DNA: TGTGCCAGCAGCGTCGCAGGGGGCCCCAATCAGCCCCAGCATTTT. The rearrangement uses TRBV7-8 and TRBJ1-5, with TRBD1 identical over 8 bases. The CDR3 length is 15 residues. Looked up from germline, CDR1 is SGHVS and CDR2 is FQNEAQ. V gave up 5 bases and J gave up 3 bases; unmatched junction bases: 6.